The rows below give T cell receptor beta chains drawn from one sample of a study of T-cell memory formation after mild COVID-19. From the 5' RACE reads, TCRdb called clonotypes with MiXCR, one entry per CDR3 protein. The repertoire has 150,000 or so distinct CDR3 sequences, roughly 15% of them found once; the top ten carry 14%. Sequencing was done on a sample of PBMCs or a T cell subset sorted from them (not recorded which). These receptors were obtained from an adult woman who had mild COVID-19 (a few samples of this study predate the infection). Cell type and time point are not known. Each CDR3 is given without its conserved first and last residue. The D gene is left open where the match is weak.

d_call	v_call	cdr3_aa
TRBD1	TRBV18	ASSPPDRAEAF
NA	TRBV7-8	ASSFGQRMGQETQY
NA	TRBV2	ASQQEPESYEQY
NA	TRBV3-1	ASSQRAGGNQPQH
NA	TRBV20-1	SAREVVLRGYT
NA	TRBV5-4	ASRGLRGSYNEQF
TRBD2	TRBV12-3/TRBV12-4	ASSSGLAAASYEQY
NA	TRBV4-1	ASSYRAEGTDTQY
TRBD1	TRBV20-1	SASPWDRGTGELF
TRBD1	TRBV5-1	ASSSRTGVGGTEAF
TRBD2	TRBV9	ASSASGGAGETQY
TRBD1	TRBV28	ASSAFRDRSYEQY
TRBD1	TRBV2	ASSEAGRGRGELF
TRBD2	TRBV15	ATSLDLAGVNEQF
TRBD1	TRBV5-1	ASRGDSQETQY
NA	TRBV10-3	AITRASGETQY
TRBD2	TRBV5-4	ASSLAGWLAGGLSSYNEQF
NA	TRBV29-1	SVEHLQETQY
NA	TRBV25-1	ASSEFLATLNNEQF
NA	TRBV11-3	ASSLIRETQY
NA	TRBV20-1	SARLNSYEQY
TRBD2	TRBV9	ASSEGTSGSTDTQY
TRBD1	TRBV6-5	ASSRTTGFGNTIY
TRBD2	TRBV4-3	ASSQVPSGRAIGRPDTQY
NA	TRBV5-1	ASSRGVNQETQY
TRBD1	TRBV7-2	ASSLDRGRLETQY
NA	TRBV5-1	ASSSQETQY
NA	TRBV6-5	ASSYQQDGRTEAF